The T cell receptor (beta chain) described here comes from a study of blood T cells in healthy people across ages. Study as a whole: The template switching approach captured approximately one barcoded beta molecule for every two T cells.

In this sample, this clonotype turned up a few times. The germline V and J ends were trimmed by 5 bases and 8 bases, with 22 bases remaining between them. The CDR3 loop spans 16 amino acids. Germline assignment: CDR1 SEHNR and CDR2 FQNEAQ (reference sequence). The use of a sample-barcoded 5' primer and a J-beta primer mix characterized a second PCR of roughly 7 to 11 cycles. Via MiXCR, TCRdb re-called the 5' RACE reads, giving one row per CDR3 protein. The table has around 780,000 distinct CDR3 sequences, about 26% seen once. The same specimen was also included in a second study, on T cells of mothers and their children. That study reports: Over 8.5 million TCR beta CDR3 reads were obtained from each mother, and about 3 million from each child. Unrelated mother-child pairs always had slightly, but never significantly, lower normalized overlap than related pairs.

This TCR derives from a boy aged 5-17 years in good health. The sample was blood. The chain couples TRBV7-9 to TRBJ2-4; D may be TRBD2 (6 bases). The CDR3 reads CASSQWGGQREDIQYF. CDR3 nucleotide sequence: TGTGCCAGCAGCCAATGGGGCGGGCAGAGGGAGGACATTCAGTACTTC.